The next 26 T cell receptor beta chains were all read from a single sample in a study of T cells after yellow fever vaccination. TCRdb passed the 5' RACE reads through MiXCR, listing each CDR3 protein once. Of more than 80,000 distinct CDR3 sequences in the sample, roughly 6% were seen once. The sample here was CD8+ T cells sorted from PBMCs, taken 10 days after the yellow fever booster vaccination. These receptors were taken from a man aged 18-30 years who received the YFV17D yellow fever vaccine.

This clonotype has a count of ten or more. The chain couples TRBV5-4 to TRBJ2-1, with 9 bases matching TRBD1. This CDR3 is 13 amino acids long. V shed 5 bases, J shed 5 bases, and the junction held 2 bases outside the gene matches. The V gene's germline CDR1 is SGHNT and CDR2 YYREEE (reference sequence). The CDR3 DNA reads as TGTGCCAGCAGGACAGGGGGAAACAATGAGCAGTTCTTC. Protein: CASRTGGNNEQFF.

This clonotype was counted ten times or more. The V and J genes are TRBV7-8 and TRBJ1-1; TRBD1 matches at 7 bases. The CDR3 has 18 amino acids. Losses at the gene ends were 0 bases for V and 1 base for J; bases not matched to a gene: 11. Germline V CDR1 and CDR2: SGHVS, FQNEAQ. The DNA for the CDR3 is TGTGCCAGCAGCTTAGCCCCGGACAGGTCGGACTCGAACACTGAAGCTTTCTTT. Amino acid sequence: CASSLAPDRSDSNTEAFF.

This clonotype was seen more than once but under ten times. The V and J genes are TRBV13 and TRBJ2-3; D unclear. CDR1 and CDR2 (germline): PRHDT, FYEKMQ (reference sequence). With 2 bases removed from V and 4 bases from J, the gap between germline ends came to 10 bases. The CDR3 covers 14 residues. The CDR3 DNA is TGTGCCAGCAGCTTACCAGCCCCGGCAGATACGCAGTATTTT. It is translated as CASSLPAPADTQYF.

A few counts support this clonotype. The chain joins TRBV7-2 to TRBJ1-5; D not resolved. Trimming cost V 5 bases and J 2 bases, with 16 bases left between them. Germline CDR1 SGHTA, CDR2 FQGNSA. There are 16 residues in the CDR3. CDR3 DNA: TGTGCCAGCAGCCCCAACCCTTCCGGGGGCAATCAGCCCCAGCATTTT. Translation gives CASSPNPSGGNQPQHF.

This clonotype showed up just a few times. The CDR3 sequence: CASSLEMGLNTEAFF. CDR3 DNA: TGTGCCAGCAGCTTAGAGATGGGGCTTAACACTGAAGCTTTCTTT. The V gene is TRBV7-9, the J gene TRBJ1-1; tentative D call: TRBD1 (5 bases). The CDR3 runs to 15 residues. Germline values: CDR1 SEHNR, CDR2 FQNEAQ (reference sequence). Trimming took off 1 base at V and 2 bases at J, with 11 bases between the two ends.

This clonotype appeared many times. This chain's CDR3 is CASTLLGEAFF. The CDR3 DNA is TGTGCCAGCACCCTACTGGGAGAAGCTTTCTTT. The J gene is TRBJ1-1, the V gene TRBV12-3 or TRBV12-4; D is undetermined. The CDR3 covers 11 residues. The ends were cut back, 7 bases at V and 8 bases at J, with 11 bases in the middle.

This clonotype was seen at least ten times. This sequence joins TRBV5-1 and TRBJ1-1; 7 bases are a match to TRBD1. CDR1 and CDR2 from the germline V gene are SGHRS and YFSETQ. This CDR3 has 13 amino acids. With 1 base clipped from V and 5 bases from J, the junction kept 2 bases outside the gene matches. DNA for the CDR3: TGCGCCAGCAGCTTGACAGGGGTTACTGAAGCTTTCTTT. Translated: CASSLTGVTEAFF.

This clonotype appeared a few times. The chain has TRBV7-9 and TRBJ2-3, with 9 nucleotides matching TRBD1. Germline loops: CDR1 SEHNR, CDR2 FQNEAQ (reference sequence). The length of the CDR3 is 14 residues. V shed 5 bases and J 5 bases; nucleotides not matched to a gene: 5. The CDR3 DNA reads TGTGCCAGCAGCCTCGGACAGGGGTTAGATACGCAGTATTTT. It encodes CASSLGQGLDTQYF.

V and J are TRBV4-1 and TRBJ1-1; D not certain. Trimming left V 3 bases short and J 1 base short, with 9 bases between. This CDR3 has 14 amino acids. CDR1 MGHRA and CDR2 YSYEKL come from the germline V gene. CDR3 sequence: CASSQGGENTEAFF. Written as DNA, the CDR3 is TGCGCCAGCAGCCAGGGTGGGGAGAACACTGAAGCTTTCTTT.

The gene calls are TRBV4-3 and TRBJ1-1; unclear D gene. The V end was cut by 3 bases, the J end by 0 bases, with 11 bases between. The length of the CDR3 is 15 residues. The germline gives CDR1 LGHNA, CDR2 YSLEER. Here the CDR3 reads CASSQETSMNTEAFF. CDR3 nucleotide sequence: TGCGCCAGCAGCCAGGAGACCTCTATGAACACTGAAGCTTTCTTT.

This clonotype was counted ten times or more. This chain uses TRBV4-1 with TRBJ2-1; no clear D. From germline, CDR1 is MGHRA and CDR2 YSYEKL. V was shortened by 8 bases and J by 5 bases, with 13 bases between the two germline ends. CDR3 length equals 13 residues. The CDR3 sequence: CASGRSVNNEQFF. The CDR3 DNA reads as TGCGCCAGCGGACGCTCGGTGAACAATGAGCAGTTCTTC.

The table lists this clonotype with a few counts. This chain links TRBV7-2 with TRBJ1-3; weak D call: TRBD1 (6 bases). Trimming took 5 bases from V and 0 from J, leaving 8 bases between them. This CDR3 comprises 14 residues. Germline CDR1 is SGHTA and CDR2 is FQGNSA. The CDR3 coding sequence is TGTGCCAGCAGCCAGACAGGCTCTGGAAACACCATATATTTT. This encodes CASSQTGSGNTIYF.

This clonotype was counted a few times. The chain couples TRBV12-3 or TRBV12-4 to TRBJ1-2; D is unclear. Trimming took off 7 bases at V and 6 bases at J, with 18 bases between the two ends. CDR3 size: 14 residues. In nucleotides, the CDR3 is TGTGCCAGCAAGGACCTTTCCCGGCATGATGGCTACACCTTC. Translation: CASKDLSRHDGYTF.

This clonotype was detected a few times. The chain combines TRBV9 with TRBJ1-1; D is unclear. This CDR3 comprises 14 residues. Looked up from germline, CDR1 is SGDLS and CDR2 is YYNGEE. Trimming took 3 bases from V and 0 from J, leaving 9 bases between them. CDR3 in amino acids: CASSDDGLNTEAFF. The CDR3 nucleotides read TGTGCCAGCAGCGACGACGGGCTGAACACTGAAGCTTTCTTT.

This clonotype was detected only a few times. This rearrangement joins TRBV4-1 to TRBJ2-7; possibly TRBD1 or TRBD2 for D (6 bases each). This CDR3 is 13 amino acids long. Trimming shortened V by 1 base and J by 7 bases, and 11 bases separated the two germline ends. Germline V gene data show CDR1 as MGHRA and CDR2 as YSYEKL. The CDR3 nucleotides read TGCGCCAGCAGCCAAGTGGGGGGCCGGGAGCAGTACGTC. This translates into CASSQVGGREQYV.

This clonotype was counted many times. The rearrangement joins TRBV10-3 to TRBJ2-2; 7 bases map to TRBD1. This CDR3 contains 16 residues. With 4 bases clipped from V and 0 bases from J, the junction kept 5 bases outside the gene matches. The germline V gene has CDR1 ENHRY and CDR2 SYGVKD. The CDR3 reads CAISAEDRPNTGELFF. The CDR3 DNA sequence: TGTGCCATCAGTGCCGAGGACAGGCCGAACACCGGGGAGCTGTTTTTT.

This clonotype was picked up many times. The J gene is TRBJ1-2, the V gene TRBV6-1, with TRBD1 matching 8 bases. After removal of 10 bases from V and 8 bases from J, the junction contained 9 bases not matched to a gene. The CDR3 has 12 residues. Germline-derived CDR1 and CDR2 are MNHNS and SASEGT. The CDR3 loop reads CATDGQGRGYTF. In DNA, the CDR3 is TGTGCCACGGACGGACAGGGTCGGGGCTACACCTTC.

This clonotype was found a few times. V usage is TRBV2 and J usage is TRBJ2-7; 7 nucleotides agree with TRBD1. This CDR3 spans 17 amino acids. Looked up from germline, CDR1 is SNHLY and CDR2 is FYNNEI. Germline trimming cut 6 bases from V and 2 bases from J; bases unmatched to any gene: 16. CDR3 bases: TGTGCCAGCAGCTACACTCACCGGGACAGCCCGACCTACGAGCAGTACTTC. Translated: CASSYTHRDSPTYEQYF. Full variable domain (outside the CDR3, taken from reference TRBV2 and TRBJ2-7): EPEVTQTPSHQVTQMGQEVILRCVPISNHLYFYWYRQILGQKVEFLVSFYNNEISEKSEIFDDQFSVERPDGSNFTLKIRSTKLEDSAMYFCASSYTHRDSPTYEQYFGPGTRLTVT.

The chain carries TRBV12-3 or TRBV12-4 and TRBJ1-5, with D perhaps matching TRBD1 (5 bases). V was clipped by 10 bases and J by 6 bases, with 16 bases between them. The CDR3 is 13 residues long. The CDR3 DNA reads as TGTGCCACCTCAGGGAAGGCGGCTCAGCCCCAGCATTTT. Translation: CATSGKAAQPQHF.

In this sample, this clonotype turned up a few times. V usage is TRBV6-5 and J usage is TRBJ2-4, with no clear D. Germline loops: CDR1 MNHEY, CDR2 SVGAGI. V gave up 6 bases and J gave up 0 bases, with 6 bases separating them. The CDR3 is 13 amino acids. DNA for the CDR3: TGTGCCAGCAGCAGGCTAGCCAAAAACATTCAGTACTTC. Its protein is CASSRLAKNIQYF.

CDR3 bases: TGTGCCAGCAGCTTAGAACGGGGGCCTGAGACCCAGTACTTC. It encodes CASSLERGPETQYF. The V gene is TRBV7-6, the J gene TRBJ2-5, with D possibly being TRBD1 or TRBD2 (6 bases each). Germline V CDR1 and CDR2: SGHVS, FNYEAQ. CDR3 length: 14 amino acids. V was trimmed by 1 base and J by 5 bases, leaving 11 bases between them.

This clonotype was found a few times. The genes are TRBV5-1 and TRBJ2-5; maybe TRBD2 (5 bases). CDR3 length: 17 residues. V lost 0 bases to trimming and J lost 0 bases, with 15 bases between them. CDR1 is SGHRS and CDR2 is YFSETQ in the germline V gene. This chain's CDR3 is CASSLALDSRDQETQYF. CDR3 coding DNA: TGCGCCAGCAGCTTGGCCTTGGACTCGCGGGACCAAGAGACCCAGTACTTC.

This clonotype was counted between two and nine times. This chain connects TRBV4-1 to TRBJ2-3, with 9 bases that match TRBD2. The germline CDR1 and CDR2 sequences are MGHRA and YSYEKL. This CDR3 has 15 residues. Trimming removed 6 bases from V and 1 base from J; junction bases left unmatched: 5. The CDR3: CASRTLAGGTDTQYF. The CDR3 DNA sequence: TGCGCCAGCAGGACATTAGCGGGGGGCACAGATACGCAGTATTTT.

This clonotype turned up a few times. V gene TRBV4-1 combines with J gene TRBJ1-6, with D perhaps TRBD1 (5 bases). The CDR3 is 17 amino acids. The V gene lost 0 bases and the J gene lost 3 bases, with 12 bases spanning the gap. The V gene's germline CDR1 is MGHRA and CDR2 YSYEKL. Here the CDR3 DNA reads TGCGCCAGCAGCCAAGATGGGGGAGGGGACTATAATTCACCCCTCCACTTT. This sequence encodes CASSQDGGGDYNSPLHF.

As regards this clonotype: A junction end diverges from the germline sequence, so it may reflect a read error. The V call is TRBV7-9, the J call TRBJ2-2; the D call may be TRBD1 or TRBD2 (5 bases each). Germline V lookup: CDR1 SEHNR, CDR2 FQNEAQ (reference sequence). The CDR3 totals 16 residues. CDR3 sequence reads: CASSFPDKTNTGELIF. Written as DNA, the CDR3 is TGTGCCAGCAGCTTCCCGGACAAAACGAACACCGGGGAGCTGATTTTT.

The CDR3 DNA sequence: TGCGCCAGCAGCTTGGCCCGGGGGCCCGCGGATACGCAGTATTTT. It codes for CASSLARGPADTQYF. The rearrangement links TRBV5-1 to TRBJ2-3; either TRBD1 or TRBD2 may supply D (6 bases each). Trimming took off 0 bases at V and 6 bases at J, with 14 bases between the two ends. CDR1 and CDR2 (germline): SGHRS, YFSETQ. The length of the CDR3 is 15 residues.